This TCR beta chain emerged from a study of T-cell memory formation after mild COVID-19. This clonotype was picked up a small number of times. One entry per CDR3 protein, called by TCRdb with MiXCR from the 5' RACE reads. The sample shows 250,000 or so distinct CDR3 sequences, under 20% of them seen only once. The CDR3 length is 16 residues. The V and J ends lost 4 bases and 0 bases respectively, with 16 bases between them. The germline CDR1 and CDR2 sequences are SGHKS and YYEKEE (reference sequence). The clonotype was recovered from a man aged 18-30 years who had mild COVID-19 (a few samples of this study predate the infection). Cell type and time point are not known. The source material was PBMCs or a T cell subset sorted from them (not recorded which). This chain joins TRBV5-5 and TRBJ1-2; TRBD1 might be the D (5 bases). The CDR3 region has the DNA TGTGCCAGCAGCCCCACGGGACCACATACTAACTATGGCTACACCTTC. It encodes CASSPTGPHTNYGYTF.